The 32 T cell receptor beta chains in this list originate from one sample, sequenced in a study of T-cell reconstitution after alpha-beta-depleted transplantation in children. TCRbeta library preparation incorporated unique molecular identifiers. A single record per CDR3 protein comes from TCRdb applying MiXCR to the PCR reads. This table has approximately 170,000 distinct CDR3 sequences, 11% appearing once. Here the sequenced sample was PBMCs, taken before TCRalphabeta/CD19-depleted stem cell transplant. The receptors here all came from a boy younger than 10 with acute myeloid leukemia, due to receive a stem cell transplant.

This clonotype was seen ten or more times. The genes are TRBV10-2 and TRBJ1-3; no firm D call. This CDR3 is 16 amino acids long. V lost 5 bases, J lost 4 bases, and 18 bases lay in between. The V gene's germline CDR1 is WSHSY and CDR2 SAAADI. The CDR3 loop reads CASSPGIVGSGNTIYF. Written as DNA, the CDR3 is TGCGCCAGCAGTCCCGGGATAGTCGGATCCGGAAACACCATATATTTT.

This clonotype showed up many times. The V and J genes are TRBV9 and TRBJ2-5, with a possible D match to TRBD1 (5 bases). Trimming stripped 0 bases from V and 7 bases from J, with 13 bases between. Germline V CDR1 and CDR2: SGDLS, YYNGEE. CDR3 size: 14 residues. In DNA, the CDR3 is TGTGCCAGCAGCGTAGCTCCGACAGAAGGGACCCAGTACTTC. The encoded protein is CASSVAPTEGTQYF.

This clonotype occurred many times. V and J are TRBV29-1 and TRBJ2-1; D unclear. V gave up 4 bases and J gave up 1 base, with 11 bases separating them. Germline-derived CDR1 and CDR2 are SQVTM and ANQGSEA. CDR3 size: 14 residues. As DNA, the CDR3 is TGCAGCGTTGCCCTTTTACCATCCTACAATGAGCAGTTCTTC. It encodes CSVALLPSYNEQFF.

This clonotype was detected ten times or more. This chain connects TRBV5-1 to TRBJ2-2, with 10 bases that match TRBD1. Germline-derived CDR1 and CDR2 are SGHRS and YFSETQ. This CDR3 is 14 amino acids long. J was trimmed by 4 bases and V by 3 bases; bases with no gene match: 0. The CDR3: CASSWTGGTGELFF. DNA for the CDR3: TGCGCCAGCAGCTGGACAGGGGGCACCGGGGAGCTGTTTTTT.

This clonotype was counted many times. Compared with germline, one end of the junction differs, possibly owing to a read error. The chain couples TRBV28 to TRBJ2-7; D uncertain. CDR3 size: 12 residues. Per germline, CDR1 MDHEN and CDR2 SYDVKM. CDR3 sequence reads: CASSLWNRESSF. The CDR3 region has the DNA TGTGCCAGCAGTTTATGGAATAGAGAGTCCTCCTTC.

This clonotype occurred many times. CDR3 sequence: CASSLKGQGADIQYF. CDR3 in DNA: TGTGCCAGCAGCTTAAAGGGGCAGGGGGCGGACATTCAGTACTTC. This chain joins TRBV7-8 and TRBJ2-4, with 8 nucleotides matching TRBD1. Germline CDR1 and CDR2: SGHVS and FQNEAQ. The CDR3 loop spans 15 amino acids. The V and J ends lost 2 bases and 8 bases, in that order; junction bases with no gene match: 8.

This clonotype was detected a few times. The rearrangement joins TRBV4-1 to TRBJ1-2; 8 bases are a match to TRBD1. The trim removed 3 bases at V and 4 bases at J, leaving 7 bases unmatched. Germline V CDR1 and CDR2: MGHRA, YSYEKL. This CDR3 contains 15 residues. The CDR3 sequence is CASSQMTGAVYGYTF. The CDR3 DNA reads as TGCGCCAGCAGCCAGATGACAGGGGCGGTCTATGGCTACACCTTC.

This clonotype was seen many times. This chain links TRBV7-2 with TRBJ2-7; tentative D call: TRBD2 (6 bases). This CDR3 has 13 residues. CDR1 is SGHTA and CDR2 is FQGNSA in the germline V gene. Trimming removed 5 bases from V and 6 bases from J, with 14 bases in between. The CDR3 DNA is TGTGCCAGCAGCGCCGAACTAGCAAGCGAGCAGTACGTC. Its translation: CASSAELASEQYV.

This clonotype appeared many times. The V call is TRBV28, the J call TRBJ1-5; possibly TRBD1 for D (6 bases). CDR3 length: 14 amino acids. The germline V gene has CDR1 MDHEN and CDR2 SYDVKM. V lost 8 bases to trimming and J lost 4 bases, with 15 bases between them. The CDR3 region has the DNA TGTGCCAGCCACCACGACAGGCTTAATCAGCCCCAGCATTTT. It translates to CASHHDRLNQPQHF.

The table lists this clonotype with many counts. The chain uses TRBV20-1 and TRBJ2-5; 9 positions match TRBD1. CDR1 DFQATT and CDR2 SNEGSKA come from the germline V gene (reference sequence). This CDR3 has 17 amino acids. J lost 1 base, V lost 0 bases, and 9 bases had no gene match. Here the CDR3 reads CSARDIGDRVLQETQYF. Here the CDR3 DNA reads TGCAGTGCTAGAGATATAGGGGACAGGGTCCTCCAAGAGACCCAGTACTTC.

In the case of this clonotype: This may arise from a read error, as a much more abundant clone is one base away. This sequence joins TRBV20-1 and TRBJ2-2; D gene unclear. The CDR3 sequence is 15 residues long. Germline V gives CDR1 DFQATT, CDR2 SNEGSKA (reference sequence). Trimming pared 6 bases from V and 6 bases from J, leaving 20 bases between. CDR3 sequence reads: CSAPNLWATPGELFF. CDR3 DNA sequence: TGCAGTGCACCCAACCTCTGGGCTACTCCCGGGGAGCTGTTTTTT.

This clonotype came up many times. The chain links TRBV14 to TRBJ1-1; D unresolved. The germline gives CDR1 SGHDN, CDR2 FVKESK. The CDR3 spans 15 residues. V lost 3 bases and J lost 4, with 15 bases in between. The DNA of the CDR3 is TGTGCCAGCAGCCAGTTTGACCCCTGGGGCACTGAAGCTTTCTTT. Its translation is CASSQFDPWGTEAFF.

The V call is TRBV7-2, the J call TRBJ2-3; TRBD2 agrees at 13 bases. The CDR3 covers 16 residues. V shed 0 bases, J shed 7 bases, and the junction held 4 bases outside the gene matches. Germline V CDR1 and CDR2: SGHTA, FQGNSA. The CDR3 coding sequence is TGTGCCAGCAGCTTAGCACTAGCGGGGGGGCCATATACGCAGTATTTT. Its protein is CASSLALAGGPYTQYF.

This clonotype was counted ten times or more. CDR3 in DNA: TGTGCCAGCAGCCAAGATAGTTCCGCGGGACTGCCAAACAATGAGCAGTTCTTC. Its translation: CASSQDSSAGLPNNEQFF. The V gene is TRBV3-1, the J gene TRBJ2-1; perhaps TRBD2 as D (6 bases). This CDR3 region has 18 residues. The V and J ends lost 0 bases and 5 bases respectively, with 20 bases between them. The V gene's germline CDR1 is LGHDT and CDR2 YNNKEL (reference sequence).

This clonotype has at least ten counts. The chain recombines TRBV12-3 or TRBV12-4 with TRBJ2-5; no clear D gene. Trimming cost V 3 bases and J 5 bases, with 22 bases left between them. This CDR3 comprises 17 residues. The DNA for the CDR3 is TGTGCCAGCAGTTTTACCCCCGACAAGAGCCACTGGGAGACCCAGTACTTC. The encoded protein is CASSFTPDKSHWETQYF.

This clonotype has just one count. A much larger clone differs by one base, so this may be a read error. The rearrangement joins TRBV28 to TRBJ2-1; TRBD2 aligns across 12 bases. Trimming at V came to 4 bases and at J to 3 bases, leaving 13 bases not matched to a gene. The CDR3 spans 19 residues. Per the germline V gene, CDR1 is MDHEN and CDR2 is SYDVKM. The CDR3 DNA follows: TGTGCCAGCAGTTCAATACACCTAGCGGGAGGGCCTTTCTACAATGAGCAGTTCTTC. Protein product: CASSSIHLAGGPFYNEQFF.

The chain couples TRBV4-2 to TRBJ2-1; 12 bases line up with TRBD2. The J segment lost 1 base and the V segment lost 4 bases, leaving 8 bases of the junction unmatched. The CDR3 extends over 18 amino acids. Looked up from germline, CDR1 is LGHNA and CDR2 is YNFKEQ. The CDR3 nucleotides read TGTGCCAGCAGCCGCGGACCGACTAGCGGGGGTTCCTACAATGAGCAGTTCTTC. Protein: CASSRGPTSGGSYNEQFF.

This clonotype was counted ten times or more. This sequence joins TRBV5-1 and TRBJ2-1, with 12 bases that match TRBD2. Per the germline V gene, CDR1 is SGHRS and CDR2 is YFSETQ. Trimming at V came to 6 bases and at J to 7 bases, leaving 8 bases not matched to a gene. This CDR3 is built from 15 residues. The CDR3 region has the DNA TGCGCCAGCACCCCCCTAGCGGGGGGGCCGAATGAGCAGTTCTTC. Translating gives CASTPLAGGPNEQFF.

This clonotype was found many times. This rearrangement joins TRBV25-1 to TRBJ2-1, with 9 bases matching TRBD1. The CDR3 is 17 amino acids. Trimming took 2 bases from V and 2 from J; bases not matched to a gene: 7. The germline V gene encodes CDR1 MGHDK and CDR2 SYGVNS. CDR3 residues: CASSELAGTGPYNEQFF. The CDR3 bases are TGTGCCAGCAGTGAACTCGCCGGGACAGGGCCCTACAATGAGCAGTTCTTC.

This clonotype was seen many times. The V and J genes are TRBV5-1 and TRBJ1-2; D gene unclear. There are 12 residues in the CDR3. From germline, CDR1 is SGHRS and CDR2 YFSETQ. Trimming removed 0 bases at V and 2 bases at J, with 2 bases between. The CDR3 bases are TGCGCCAGCAGCTTGGGCAACTATGGCTACACCTTC. Residues: CASSLGNYGYTF.

This clonotype was seen many times. This chain uses TRBV20-1 with TRBJ1-1, with 7 bases that match TRBD1. The germline CDR1 and CDR2 sequences are DFQATT and SNEGSKA (reference sequence). CDR3 size: 15 residues. V lost 6 bases, J lost 6 bases, and 16 bases stayed unmatched. CDR3 nucleotides: TGCAGTGCAGAAACGACAGGGATGGGTTACGCTGAAGCTTTCTTT. Residues: CSAETTGMGYAEAFF.

Within the sample, this clonotype is medium-sized. The chain employs TRBV7-8 and TRBJ2-1, with TRBD2 matching over 7 bases. The CDR3 totals 15 residues. Germline assignment: CDR1 SGHVS and CDR2 FQNEAQ. V lost 3 bases to trimming and J lost 4 bases; unmatched junction nucleotides: 6. The CDR3 DNA is TGTGCCAGCAGCTTCGCGGCGGGAGTTTACAATGAGCAGTTCTTC. Amino acid sequence: CASSFAAGVYNEQFF.

DNA of the CDR3: TGTGCCATCAGTCGTTCGTCACTGACTAACGGTAGGGGAGAGGAGACCCAGTACTTC. Translation gives CAISRSSLTNGRGEETQYF. The gene calls are TRBV10-3 and TRBJ2-5; D is possibly TRBD1 or TRBD2 (5 bases each). Germline CDR1 and CDR2: ENHRY and SYGVKD. Trimming took 5 bases from V and 5 from J, leaving 30 bases between them. The CDR3 loop spans 19 amino acids.

This clonotype has at least ten counts. The chain couples TRBV5-1 to TRBJ1-6; D may be TRBD1 (5 bases). This CDR3 is built from 14 residues. Trimming pared 0 bases from V and 7 bases from J, leaving 8 bases between. Germline lookup yields CDR1 SGHRS and CDR2 YFSETQ. CDR3 residues: CASSLGGTNSPLHF. In DNA form, the CDR3 reads TGCGCCAGCAGCTTGGGAGGGACCAATTCACCCCTCCACTTT.

There are many counts of this clonotype. The chain carries TRBV7-3 and TRBJ2-3, with TRBD2 matching 9 bases. CDR3 size: 15 residues. V dropped 5 bases and J dropped 4; count of bases not matched to a gene: 7. Germline CDR1 SGHTA, CDR2 FQGTGA. The CDR3 reads CASSKRGAPADTQYF. DNA of the CDR3: TGTGCCAGCAGCAAGCGGGGGGCCCCAGCAGATACGCAGTATTTT.

About this clonotype itself: This clone may be a read error of a much larger clone one base away. This sequence joins TRBV12-3 or TRBV12-4 and TRBJ2-1; D remains unclear. The CDR3 is made up of 11 amino acids. For the CDR3, the DNA is TGTGCCAACAGTTTTCAGACCGAGCAGTTCTTC. Translating gives CANSFQTEQFF.

This clonotype has at least ten counts. This sequence joins TRBV11-3 and TRBJ2-6; possibly TRBD2 for D (6 bases). CDR1 SGHNT and CDR2 YENEEA come from the germline V gene. The CDR3 totals 16 residues. With 5 bases removed from V and 0 bases from J, the gap between germline ends came to 11 bases. CDR3: CASSRAGGSGANVLTF. The CDR3 coding sequence is TGTGCCAGCAGCCGAGCCGGGGGCTCTGGGGCCAACGTCCTGACTTTC.

Only a few counts were recorded for this clonotype. Compared with germline, one end of the junction differs, possibly owing to a read error. CDR3 sequence (DNA): TGCTGTGCTAGAGGGGTGGGGATCCTCAGCAATCAGCCCCAGCATTTT. Protein product: CCARGVGILSNQPQHF. The chain combines TRBV20-1 with TRBJ1-5; tentatively, D is TRBD1 (5 bases). The length of the CDR3 is 16 residues. Germline CDR1 DFQATT, CDR2 SNEGSKA (reference sequence).

Details on this clonotype: A single base separates this from a much larger clone, so it may be a read error. This chain connects TRBV27 to TRBJ1-5; tentative D call: TRBD1 (6 bases). Germline loops: CDR1 MNHEY, CDR2 SMNVEV (reference sequence). The CDR3 loop spans 16 amino acids. V lost 2 bases and J lost 7, with 18 bases in between. The chain's CDR3 is CASSLRGDGGGQPQHF. The CDR3 DNA is TGTGCCAGCAGTTTAAGGGGGGACGGGGGAGGACAGCCCCAGCATTTT.

This clonotype showed up just a few times. The V gene is TRBV11-1, the J gene TRBJ2-2; 8 bases fit TRBD2. The V gene's germline CDR1 is SGHAT and CDR2 FQDESV (reference sequence). V dropped 3 bases and J dropped 5; count of bases not matched to a gene: 14. CDR3 length: 18 amino acids. The CDR3 DNA reads as TGTGCCAGCAGCTTCCGGTCGTGGTTAGCGGGAAGGACCGGGGAGCTGTTTTTT. It translates to CASSFRSWLAGRTGELFF.

There are many counts of this clonotype. The V gene is TRBV6-1, the J gene TRBJ2-7, with 11 bases matching TRBD2. V shed 4 bases and J 0 bases; nucleotides not matched to a gene: 5. This CDR3 comprises 16 residues. Germline lookup yields CDR1 MNHNS and CDR2 SASEGT. The CDR3 spells CASSGLAGGHSYEQYV. The CDR3, as DNA: TGTGCCAGCAGTGGTCTAGCGGGGGGACACTCCTACGAGCAGTACGTC.

In this sample, this clonotype turned up many times. The chain uses TRBV28 and TRBJ1-2; perhaps TRBD1 as D (5 bases). From germline, CDR1 is MDHEN and CDR2 SYDVKM. Trimming cost V 10 bases and J 8 bases, with 14 bases left between them. CDR3 size: 11 residues. CDR3 coding DNA: TGTGCCACCCGGAAGGGGCCGGGCTACACCTTC. It codes for CATRKGPGYTF.